A single TCR beta chain is shown here with its context. The sample belongs to a study of blood T cell repertoires in COVID-19. The overall study: Specimens from acute and convalescent COVID-19 originated in the United States, Italy and Spain.

The CDR3 covers 17 residues. With 3 bases clipped from V and 7 bases from J, the junction kept 18 bases outside the gene matches. The germline V gene encodes CDR1 SGHDT and CDR2 YYEEEE. The protocol was immunoSEQ multiplex PCR, while the TCRdb copy is restricted to in-frame clones and leaves out a portion. There are about 190,000 clones in the sample; 86% occur only once, and about 6% lies in the top ten. In terms of age and location, participants ranged from roughly 18 to 100 years and lived in about 25 US areas. Allocation to cohorts depended on clinical history reported by the participants. The genes are TRBV5-6 and TRBJ2-7; 8 nucleotides line up with TRBD2. Source material: PBMCs or T cells enriched from blood (not recorded which). The origin of this receptor is a middle-aged man with acute COVID-19. The CDR3, as DNA: TGTGCCAGCAGCTCCCCAAGGCACGCGGGAGGAATGTGGGAGCAGTACTTC. It is translated as CASSSPRHAGGMWEQYF.